This entry lists 15 T cell receptor beta chains sequenced from one sample in a study of T cells in Graves' hyperthyroidism and ophthalmopathy. TCR beta CDR3 regions were amplified from RNA transcripts. Using the HTBI primer set, a first-round RT-PCR was run on the TCR CDR3. TCRdb redid the calling of the multiplex PCR reads with MiXCR, one entry per CDR3 protein. The sample consists of some 570,000 distinct CDR3 sequences, 13% to 15% of them appearing once. The sequenced sample consisted of blood. These receptors were collected from a woman aged 18-29 years with Graves' ophthalmopathy.

This clonotype appeared many times. J is TRBJ1-1 and V is TRBV20-1; possibly TRBD1 for D (5 bases). CDR1 is DFQATT, CDR2 SNEGSKA, per germline (reference sequence). There are 13 residues in the CDR3. Between the trimmed V and J ends, which lost 6 bases and 7 bases, there was a span of 18 bases. CDR3 in DNA: TGCAGTGCCACCTCCGGGACCAGGGATGAAGCTTTCTTT. This sequence encodes CSATSGTRDEAFF.

This chain joins TRBV5-1 and TRBJ2-7, with 8 bases fitting TRBD2. With 4 bases clipped from V and 1 base from J, the junction kept 7 bases outside the gene matches. Germline loops: CDR1 SGHRS, CDR2 YFSETQ. The CDR3 extends over 15 amino acids. This chain's CDR3 is CASSTSGPFSYEQYF. The CDR3 DNA reads TGCGCCAGCAGCACTAGCGGCCCGTTTTCCTACGAGCAGTACTTC.

A remark on this clonotype: A much more abundant neighbour one base away suggests this may be a read error. V gene TRBV7-2 combines with J gene TRBJ2-3; D possibly corresponds to TRBD1 (6 bases). Germline CDR1 SGHTA, CDR2 FQGNSA. CDR3 length: 16 amino acids. The CDR3 spells CASSLSQDSRTDMQYF. The CDR3 region has the DNA TGTGCCAGCAGCTTGTCTCAGGACAGTCGCACAGATATGCAGTATTTT.

This clonotype was counted a few times. This chain joins TRBV20-1 and TRBJ2-1; 14 bases align to TRBD2. The V segment lost 4 bases and the J segment 7 bases; nucleotides outside the gene matches: 9. The germline V gene encodes CDR1 DFQATT and CDR2 SNEGSKA (reference sequence). The CDR3 is made up of 16 amino acids. This chain's CDR3 is CSATHQGLAGVNEQFF. The CDR3 DNA sequence: TGCAGTGCTACCCACCAGGGACTAGCGGGAGTAAATGAGCAGTTCTTC.

Ten or more counts support this clonotype. The V call is TRBV7-2, the J call TRBJ2-5, with TRBD1 matching over 12 bases. Germline V gene data show CDR1 as SGHTA and CDR2 as FQGNSA. This CDR3 contains 16 residues. The V gene end was trimmed by 2 bases and the J gene end by 4 bases; junction bases not matched to a gene: 5. CDR3 loop: CASSLTGTGGAETQYF. The CDR3 bases are TGTGCCAGCAGCTTAACGGGGACAGGGGGCGCAGAGACCCAGTACTTC.

This clonotype was found many times. The chain employs TRBV3-1 and TRBJ2-5; unclear D gene. Trimming removed 3 bases from V and 5 bases from J, with 7 bases in between. Germline V gives CDR1 LGHDT, CDR2 YNNKEL (reference sequence). This CDR3 is 12 amino acids long. The CDR3 here is CASSQYLETQYF. The CDR3 nucleotides read TGTGCCAGCAGCCAGTACTTGGAGACCCAGTACTTC.

This clonotype was found a few times. The V gene is TRBV2, the J gene TRBJ2-2; TRBD2 matches at 15 bases. This CDR3 is 16 amino acids long. The junction had 4 bases not matched to a gene; V was cut back by 7 bases and J by 4 bases. In germline, CDR1 is SNHLY, CDR2 FYNNEI. The CDR3 reads CASTWTSGGGTGELFF. In DNA, the CDR3 is TGTGCCAGCACCTGGACTAGCGGGGGGGGCACCGGGGAGCTGTTTTTT.

This clonotype was seen more than once but under ten times. The chain is built from TRBV7-6 and TRBJ1-2; no definite D call. Trimming pared 1 base from V and 2 bases from J, leaving 11 bases between. This CDR3 has 15 residues. Germline values: CDR1 SGHVS, CDR2 FNYEAQ. The chain's CDR3 is CASSLEEGTNYGYTF. CDR3 in DNA: TGTGCCAGCAGCTTAGAGGAGGGAACGAACTATGGCTACACCTTC.

This clonotype appeared a few times. The rearrangement uses TRBV6-2 or TRBV6-3 and TRBJ2-4, with D perhaps matching TRBD1 or TRBD2 (5 bases each). Trimming stripped 5 bases from V and 9 bases from J, with 14 bases between. CDR1 and CDR2 from the germline V gene are MNHEY and SVGEGT. The CDR3 is 13 residues long. This CDR3 reads CASSRGDSGIQYF. The CDR3, as DNA: TGTGCCAGCAGTAGAGGGGATTCGGGCATTCAGTACTTC.

This clonotype was recorded a few times. V gene TRBV3-1 combines with J gene TRBJ2-7; 12 bases are a match to TRBD1. Trimming removed 3 bases from V and 6 bases from J; junction bases left unmatched: 6. From germline, CDR1 is LGHDT and CDR2 YNNKEL (reference sequence). The CDR3 length is 15 residues. CDR3 loop: CASSQPGQGAGEQYF. CDR3 DNA sequence: TGTGCCAGCAGCCAGCCGGGACAGGGGGCCGGCGAGCAGTACTTC.

The chain has TRBV20-1 and TRBJ2-7; TRBD2 agrees at 14 bases. V dropped 6 bases and J dropped 3; count of bases not matched to a gene: 13. Germline CDR1 DFQATT, CDR2 SNEGSKA (reference sequence). CDR3 length: 17 amino acids. CDR3 protein: CSASTGTSGGHDYEQYF. CDR3 bases: TGCAGTGCCTCAACTGGGACTAGCGGGGGCCATGACTACGAGCAGTACTTC.

A note on this clonotype: This could be a read error, since a much larger clone is one nucleotide away. CDR3 in amino acids: CASSLTEVGTEAFF. The CDR3 DNA reads TGTGCCAGCAGTTTGACGGAGGTCGGAACTGAAGCTTTCTTT. V usage is TRBV28 and J usage is TRBJ1-1; the D is unclear. Germline loops: CDR1 MDHEN, CDR2 SYDVKM. This CDR3 region has 14 residues. Trimming stripped 3 bases from V and 5 bases from J, with 13 bases between.

This clonotype was seen at least ten times. The CDR3 spells CASSVVDDYGYTF. The CDR3 DNA is TGTGCCAGCAGCGTAGTTGACGACTATGGCTACACCTTC. The chain uses TRBV9 and TRBJ1-2; D remains unclear. The V end was cut by 0 bases, the J end by 3 bases, with 6 bases between. Germline assignment: CDR1 SGDLS and CDR2 YYNGEE. The CDR3 spans 13 residues.

Many counts were recorded for this clonotype. J is TRBJ1-2 and V is TRBV28; a possible D gene is TRBD1 (5 bases). Per germline, CDR1 MDHEN and CDR2 SYDVKM. Trimming cost V 5 bases and J 13 bases, with 23 bases left between them. This CDR3 region has 14 residues. This CDR3 reads CASSLGSLGTVGTF. In DNA, the CDR3 is TGTGCCAGCAGTCTAGGAAGTCTCGGGACGGTGGGCACCTTC.

To note about this clonotype: Given a much more abundant clone one base away, this may be a read error. The rearrangement links TRBV28 to TRBJ2-1; no reliable D call. Trimming pared 8 bases from V and 6 bases from J, leaving 14 bases between. CDR3 length: 13 amino acids. From germline, CDR1 is MDHEN and CDR2 SYDVKM. The CDR3 here is CASGLDPLNEQFF. The CDR3 coding sequence is TGTGCCAGCGGCCTTGACCCCCTCAATGAGCAGTTCTTC.